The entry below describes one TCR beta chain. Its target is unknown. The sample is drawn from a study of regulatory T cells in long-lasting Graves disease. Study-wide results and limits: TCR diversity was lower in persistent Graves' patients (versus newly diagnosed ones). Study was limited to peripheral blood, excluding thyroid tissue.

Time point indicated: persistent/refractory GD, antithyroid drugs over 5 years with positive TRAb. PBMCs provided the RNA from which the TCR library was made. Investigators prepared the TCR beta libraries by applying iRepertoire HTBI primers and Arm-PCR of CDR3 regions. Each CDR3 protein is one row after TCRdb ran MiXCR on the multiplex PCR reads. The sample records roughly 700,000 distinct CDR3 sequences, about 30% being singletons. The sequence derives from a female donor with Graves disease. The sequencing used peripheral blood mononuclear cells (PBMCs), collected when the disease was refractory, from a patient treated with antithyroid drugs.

The chain's CDR3 is CASSEVRQGSGYTF. The CDR3 DNA reads as TGTGCCAGCAGTGAAGTGAGACAGGGTAGCGGCTACACCTTC. The chain carries TRBV2 and TRBJ1-2, with 7 bases that match TRBD1. The CDR3 is 14 amino acids. CDR1 and CDR2 (germline): SNHLY, FYNNEI. J gave up 8 bases and V 1 base, and 7 bases lay outside the gene matches. Supplemented by reference TRBV2 and TRBJ1-2, the full variable domain reads EPEVTQTPSHQVTQMGQEVILRCVPISNHLYFYWYRQILGQKVEFLVSFYNNEISEKSEIFDDQFSVERPDGSNFTLKIRSTKLEDSAMYFCASSEVRQGSGYTFGSGTRLTVV.